One T cell receptor beta chain is described in this entry. Antigen specificity is unknown. Looked up from germline, CDR1 is MGHDK and CDR2 is SYGVNS. V was clipped by 6 bases and J by 6 bases, with 12 bases between them. There are 14 residues in the CDR3. Regions amplified from RNA transcripts were the TCR beta CDR3 regions. TCR CDR3 underwent first-round RT-PCR with the HTBI primer set. Using its own MiXCR run on the multiplex PCR reads, TCRdb lists one record per CDR3 protein. Of 500,000 to 650,000 distinct CDR3 sequences in the sample, approximately 17% are singletons; the top ten hold 17%. The data belong to a study of T cells in Graves' hyperthyroidism and ophthalmopathy. Study in general: Peripheral blood draws took place at initial diagnosis, ahead of any treatment. Study outcomes and limitations: Through a model of 13 V-J features, ophthalmopathy was separated from stable hyperthyroidism. Within blood appeared most thyroid clonotypes that had expanded above 0.001.

PBMCs were obtained from approximately 9.2 ml fresh peripheral blood. What was sequenced was blood. The chain recombines TRBV25-1 with TRBJ1-6; D is ambiguous. This clonotype originated in a woman between 18 and 30 years old with Graves' ophthalmopathy. Written as DNA, the CDR3 is TGTGCCAGCAGCGTAGGACTTACTAATTCACCCCTCCACTTT. It is translated as CASSVGLTNSPLHF.